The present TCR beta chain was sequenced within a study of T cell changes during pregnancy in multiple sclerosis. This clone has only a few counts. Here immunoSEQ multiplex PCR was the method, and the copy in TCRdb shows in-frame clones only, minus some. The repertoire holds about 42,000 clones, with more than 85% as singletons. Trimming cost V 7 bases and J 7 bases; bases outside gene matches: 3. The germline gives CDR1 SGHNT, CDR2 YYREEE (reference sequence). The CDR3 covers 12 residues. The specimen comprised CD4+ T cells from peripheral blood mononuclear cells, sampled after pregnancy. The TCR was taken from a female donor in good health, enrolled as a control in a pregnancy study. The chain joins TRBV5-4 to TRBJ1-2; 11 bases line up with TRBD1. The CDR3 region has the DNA TGTGCCAGCCCGGGACAGGGGGGTGGCTACACCTTC. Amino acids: CASPGQGGGYTF.